Following are 15 T cell receptor beta chains from one sample sequenced in a study of cytomegalovirus exposure and HLA in healthy donors. The PCR contained 60 Vbeta and 13 Jbeta primers. Profiled with immunoSEQ multiplex PCR; TCRdb holds only in-frame clones, not every one. The sample lists 130,000 to 150,000 clones; 60% to 80% were seen once. Sequences were obtained from PBMCs. The source is a woman in her thirties or forties in good health and CMV-seropositive.

The genes are TRBV6-6 and TRBJ2-1, with D perhaps matching TRBD1 (6 bases). The CDR3 loop spans 16 amino acids. Germline loops: CDR1 MNHNY, CDR2 SVGAGI (reference sequence). The ends were cut back, 6 bases at V and 7 bases at J, with 22 bases in the middle. The CDR3 sequence: CASRTLGAGRSNEQFF. The DNA of the CDR3 is TGTGCCAGCAGAACTTTGGGGGCAGGTAGGAGTAATGAGCAGTTCTTC.

The rearrangement links TRBV27 to TRBJ1-6; possible D gene TRBD1, 5 bases. This CDR3 is 14 amino acids long. Looked up from germline, CDR1 is MNHEY and CDR2 is SMNVEV (reference sequence). V was pared by 6 bases and J by 7 bases, with 13 bases between. The CDR3 coding sequence is TGTGCCAGCAGATCCGCAGGGCACAATTCACCCCTCCACTTT. The encoded protein is CASRSAGHNSPLHF.

This sequence joins TRBV9 and TRBJ2-2; D is possibly TRBD1 (6 bases). The V end lost 4 bases, the J end lost 2 bases, and 12 bases lay between the germline ends. This CDR3 is 15 amino acids long. Per the germline V gene, CDR1 is SGDLS and CDR2 is YYNGEE. The chain's CDR3 is CASSPDSLNTGELFF. CDR3 DNA sequence: TGTGCCAGCAGCCCGGACAGCCTTAACACCGGGGAGCTGTTTTTT.

A few counts support this clone. The chain employs TRBV28 and TRBJ1-4; TRBD1 aligns across 11 bases. Trimming at V came to 5 bases and at J to 7 bases, leaving 6 bases not matched to a gene. Germline values: CDR1 MDHEN, CDR2 SYDVKM. The CDR3 has 15 amino acids. The CDR3 DNA reads as TGTGCCAGCAGTCCCCCGGACAGGGGGCTTGAAAAACTGTTTTTT. This sequence encodes CASSPPDRGLEKLFF. The variable domain in full, completed from reference TRBV28 and TRBJ1-4, reads DVKVTQSSRYLVKRTGEKVFLECVQDMDHENMFWYRQDPGLGLRLIYFSYDVKMKEKGDIPEGYSVSREKKERFSLILESASTNQTSMYLCASSPPDRGLEKLFFGSGTQLSVL.

V gene TRBV6-5 combines with J gene TRBJ2-7, with TRBD2 matching over 7 bases. From germline, CDR1 is MNHEY and CDR2 SVGAGI. V lost 6 bases and J lost 0; bases outside the gene matches: 8. The CDR3 runs 15 residues. The CDR3 loop reads CASSAGLVNSYEQYF. In DNA form, the CDR3 reads TGTGCCAGCAGCGCAGGACTAGTGAACTCCTACGAGCAGTACTTC.

The rearrangement links TRBV15 to TRBJ1-2; D might be TRBD1 (6 bases). The CDR3 contains 17 residues. Germline V CDR1 and CDR2: LNHNV, YYDKDF (reference sequence). The ends were cut back, 0 bases at V and 2 bases at J, with 16 bases in the middle. The CDR3 sequence is CATSRESEDSTNYGYTF. CDR3 bases: TGTGCCACCAGCAGAGAGTCCGAGGACAGTACCAACTATGGCTACACCTTC.

The rearrangement uses TRBV7-2 and TRBJ2-5, with TRBD2 matching 14 bases. V shed 1 base, J shed 2 bases, and the junction held 9 bases outside the gene matches. CDR3 length: 19 residues. Germline V gene sequence: CDR1 SGHTA, CDR2 FQGNSA. CDR3 residues: CASSLGLTSGGVSQETQYF. CDR3 sequence (DNA): TGTGCCAGCAGCTTAGGACTGACTAGCGGGGGGGTTTCACAAGAGACCCAGTACTTC.

The V gene is TRBV5-4, the J gene TRBJ2-5; D unclear. The germline CDR1 and CDR2 sequences are SGHNT and YYREEE (reference sequence). Trimming shortened V by 0 bases and J by 7 bases, and 13 bases separated the two germline ends. The CDR3 consists of 14 residues. The CDR3 DNA is TGTGCCAGCAGCTTGGATAATGGAGTTGGGACCCAGTACTTC. The encoded protein is CASSLDNGVGTQYF.

J is TRBJ2-1 and V is TRBV18; D gene unclear. V lost 2 bases to trimming and J lost 6 bases, with 11 bases between them. The CDR3 sequence is 14 residues long. Germline V gives CDR1 KGHSH, CDR2 LQKENI. CDR3 sequence reads: CASSPYTVSNEQFF. The CDR3 DNA reads as TGTGCCAGCTCACCATACACAGTGTCCAATGAGCAGTTCTTC.

The rearrangement uses TRBV19 and TRBJ2-2, with 9 positions matching TRBD2. CDR1 is LNHDA, CDR2 SQIVND, per germline (reference sequence). CDR3 size: 18 residues. The ends lost 5 bases at V and 2 bases at J; junction bases unmatched: 12. The CDR3 coding sequence is TGTGCCAGTAGTCCAAGTCGGAGACTAGCGGCTAACACCGGGGAGCTGTTTTTT. This translates into CASSPSRRLAANTGELFF.

V gene TRBV6-5 combines with J gene TRBJ2-2, with no clear D. Trimming took 0 bases from V and 11 from J, leaving 10 bases between them. From germline, CDR1 is MNHEY and CDR2 SVGAGI. This CDR3 contains 13 residues. CDR3 in DNA: TGTGCCAGCAGTTACTCGACTGGCGGAGAGCTGTTTTTT. Protein: CASSYSTGGELFF.

This clone was seen just once. The chain combines TRBV2 with TRBJ1-5; 8 bases are a match to TRBD1. Germline V CDR1 and CDR2: SNHLY, FYNNEI. The trim removed 6 bases at V and 7 bases at J, leaving 5 bases unmatched. The CDR3 covers 13 residues. This CDR3 reads CASSQGAQQPQHF. CDR3 DNA: TGTGCCAGCAGCCAGGGGGCTCAGCAGCCCCAGCATTTT.

V usage is TRBV6-6 and J usage is TRBJ1-6, with D unresolved. Germline lookup yields CDR1 MNHNY and CDR2 SVGAGI (reference sequence). The length of the CDR3 is 13 residues. Trimming removed 2 bases from V and 11 bases from J, with 10 bases in between. CDR3 amino acids: CASSYGSLAPLHF. Written as DNA, the CDR3 is TGTGCCAGCAGTTACGGGAGCTTGGCACCCCTCCACTTT.

This clone was detected a few times. Other DNA variants within this sample encode the same CDR3. This chain connects TRBV6-5 to TRBJ1-2; possible D gene TRBD1, 6 bases. The CDR3 sequence is 14 residues long. The V end lost 5 bases, the J end lost 2 bases, and 12 bases lay between the germline ends. CDR1 and CDR2 from the germline V gene are MNHEY and SVGAGI. CDR3 region: CASSPDSWNYGYTF. Here the CDR3 DNA reads TGTGCCAGCAGTCCGGACAGTTGGAACTATGGCTACACCTTC.

The sample holds one count of this clone. The DNA for the CDR3 is TGTGCCAGCAGTAAAGGGGGTTCCTATGGCTACACCTTC. As protein: CASSKGGSYGYTF. The V gene is TRBV25-1, the J gene TRBJ1-2; D may be TRBD1 (6 bases). The V and J ends lost 5 bases and 4 bases respectively, with 11 bases between them. Germline CDR1 and CDR2: MGHDK and SYGVNS. This CDR3 region has 13 residues.